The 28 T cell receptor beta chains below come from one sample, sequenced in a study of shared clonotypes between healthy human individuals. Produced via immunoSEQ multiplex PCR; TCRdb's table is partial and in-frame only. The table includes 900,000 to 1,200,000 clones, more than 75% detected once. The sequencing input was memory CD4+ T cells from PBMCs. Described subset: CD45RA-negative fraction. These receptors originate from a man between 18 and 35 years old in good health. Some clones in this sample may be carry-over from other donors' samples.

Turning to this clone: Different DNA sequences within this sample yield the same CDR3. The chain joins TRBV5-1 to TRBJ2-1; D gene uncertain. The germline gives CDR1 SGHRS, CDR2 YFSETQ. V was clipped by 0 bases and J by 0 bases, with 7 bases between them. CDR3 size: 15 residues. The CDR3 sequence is CASSLAGSSYNEQFF. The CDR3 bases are TGCGCCAGCAGCTTGGCTGGCAGCTCCTACAATGAGCAGTTCTTC. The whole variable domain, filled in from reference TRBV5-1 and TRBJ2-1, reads KAGVTQTPRYLIKTRGQQVTLSCSPISGHRSVSWYQQTPGQGLQFLFEYFSETQRNKGNFPGRFSGRQFSNSRSEMNVSTLELGDSALYLCASSLAGSSYNEQFFGPGTRLTVL.

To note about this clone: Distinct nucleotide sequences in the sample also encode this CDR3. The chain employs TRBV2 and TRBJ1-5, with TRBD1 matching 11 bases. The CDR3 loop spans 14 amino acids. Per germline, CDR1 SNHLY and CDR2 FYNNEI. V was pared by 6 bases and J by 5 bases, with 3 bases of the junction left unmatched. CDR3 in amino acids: CASSGTGGDQPQHF. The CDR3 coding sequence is TGTGCCAGCAGCGGGACAGGGGGTGATCAGCCCCAGCATTTT.

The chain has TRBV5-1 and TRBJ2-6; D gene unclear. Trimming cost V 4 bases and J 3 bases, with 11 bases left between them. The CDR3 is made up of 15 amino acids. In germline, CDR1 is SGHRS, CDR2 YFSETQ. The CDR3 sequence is CASSPDLSGANVLTF. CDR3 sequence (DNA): TGCGCCAGCAGCCCCGACCTTAGTGGGGCCAACGTCCTGACTTTC.

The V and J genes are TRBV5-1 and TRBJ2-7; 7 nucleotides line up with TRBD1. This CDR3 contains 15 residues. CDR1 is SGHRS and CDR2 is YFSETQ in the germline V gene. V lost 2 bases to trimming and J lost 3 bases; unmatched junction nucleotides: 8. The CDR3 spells CASSLGGAARYEQYF. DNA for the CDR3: TGCGCCAGCAGCTTAGGGGGCGCGGCACGCTACGAGCAGTACTTC.

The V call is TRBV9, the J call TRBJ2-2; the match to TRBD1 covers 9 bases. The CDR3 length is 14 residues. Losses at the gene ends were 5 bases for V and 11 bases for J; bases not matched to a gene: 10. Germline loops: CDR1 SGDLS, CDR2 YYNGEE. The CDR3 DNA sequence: TGTGCCAGCAGTACACAGGGGGCGAGGAGTGAGCTGTTTTTT. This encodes CASSTQGARSELFF. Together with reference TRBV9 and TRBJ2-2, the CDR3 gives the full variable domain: DSGVTQTPKHLITATGQRVTLRCSPRSGDLSVYWYQQSLDQGLQFLIQYYNGEERAKGNILERFSAQQFPDLHSELNLSSLELGDSALYFCASSTQGARSELFFGEGSRLTVL.

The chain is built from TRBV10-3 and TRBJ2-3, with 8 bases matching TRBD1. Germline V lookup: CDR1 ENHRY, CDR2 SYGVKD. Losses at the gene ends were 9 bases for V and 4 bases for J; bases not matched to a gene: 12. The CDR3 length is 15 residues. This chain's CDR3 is CAISPRGQEADTQYF. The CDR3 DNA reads TGTGCCATATCTCCCAGGGGGCAGGAGGCAGATACGCAGTATTTT.

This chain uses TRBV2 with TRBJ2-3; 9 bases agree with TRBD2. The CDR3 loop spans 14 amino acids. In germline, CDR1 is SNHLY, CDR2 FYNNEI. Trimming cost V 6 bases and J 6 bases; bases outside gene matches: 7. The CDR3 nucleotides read TGTGCCAGCAGGGCGGGAGGGAGTTTGGATACGCAGTATTTT. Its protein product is CASRAGGSLDTQYF.

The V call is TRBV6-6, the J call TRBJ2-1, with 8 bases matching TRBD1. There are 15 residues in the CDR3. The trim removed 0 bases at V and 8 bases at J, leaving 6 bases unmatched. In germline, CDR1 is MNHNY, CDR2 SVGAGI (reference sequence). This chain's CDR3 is CASSYSGQGLDEQFF. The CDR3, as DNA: TGTGCCAGCAGTTACTCAGGACAGGGTTTGGATGAGCAGTTCTTC.

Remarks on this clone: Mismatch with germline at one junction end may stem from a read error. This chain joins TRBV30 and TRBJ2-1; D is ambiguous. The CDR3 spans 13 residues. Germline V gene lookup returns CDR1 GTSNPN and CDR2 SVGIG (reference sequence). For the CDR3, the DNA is TGTGCCTGGAGCCCGACTGCCTATAATGAGCAGTTCTTC. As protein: CAWSPTAYNEQFF.

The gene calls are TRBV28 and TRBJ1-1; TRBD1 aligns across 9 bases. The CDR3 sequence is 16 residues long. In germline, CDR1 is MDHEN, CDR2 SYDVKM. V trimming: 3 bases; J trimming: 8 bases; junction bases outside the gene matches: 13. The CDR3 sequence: CASSLGQGTPVREAFF. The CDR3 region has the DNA TGTGCCAGCAGTTTGGGACAGGGAACTCCCGTTCGAGAAGCTTTCTTT.

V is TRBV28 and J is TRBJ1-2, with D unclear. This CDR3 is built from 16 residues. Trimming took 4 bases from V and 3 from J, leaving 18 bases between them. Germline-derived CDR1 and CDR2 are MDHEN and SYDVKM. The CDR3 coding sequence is TGTGCCAGCAGTTCTCCGACACCAACCTTCGACTATGGCTACACCTTC. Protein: CASSSPTPTFDYGYTF.

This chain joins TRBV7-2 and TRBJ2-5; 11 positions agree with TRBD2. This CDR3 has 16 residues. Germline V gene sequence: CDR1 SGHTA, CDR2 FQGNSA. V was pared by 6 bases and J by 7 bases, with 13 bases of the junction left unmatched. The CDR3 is CASSPGLAGAWGTQYF. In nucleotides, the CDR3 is TGTGCCAGCAGTCCCGGACTAGCGGGCGCCTGGGGGACCCAGTACTTC.

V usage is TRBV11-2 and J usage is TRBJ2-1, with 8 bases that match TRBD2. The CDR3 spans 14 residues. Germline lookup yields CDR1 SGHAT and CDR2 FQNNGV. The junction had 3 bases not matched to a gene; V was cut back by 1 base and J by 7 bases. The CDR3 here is CASSLASGLNEQFF. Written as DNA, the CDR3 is TGTGCCAGCAGCTTAGCTAGCGGGCTAAATGAGCAGTTCTTC.

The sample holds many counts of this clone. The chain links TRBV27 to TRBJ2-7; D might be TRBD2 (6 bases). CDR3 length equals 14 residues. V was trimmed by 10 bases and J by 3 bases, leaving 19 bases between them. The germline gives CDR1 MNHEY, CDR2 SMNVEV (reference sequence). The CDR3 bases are TGTGCCACCTCCTCCGTGGGAGGTGGCTACGAGCAGTACTTC. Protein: CATSSVGGGYEQYF.

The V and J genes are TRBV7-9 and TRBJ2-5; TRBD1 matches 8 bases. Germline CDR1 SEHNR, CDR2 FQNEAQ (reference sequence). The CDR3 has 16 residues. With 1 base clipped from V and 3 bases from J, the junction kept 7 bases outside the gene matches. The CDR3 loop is CASSLVGRGREETQYF. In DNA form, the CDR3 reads TGTGCCAGCAGCTTAGTTGGCAGGGGGCGAGAAGAGACCCAGTACTTC.

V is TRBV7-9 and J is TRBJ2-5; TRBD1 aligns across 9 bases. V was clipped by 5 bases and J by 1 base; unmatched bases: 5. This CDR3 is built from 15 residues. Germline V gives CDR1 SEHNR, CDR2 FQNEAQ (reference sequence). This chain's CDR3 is CASSLWTGAQETQYF. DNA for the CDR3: TGTGCCAGCAGCCTATGGACAGGGGCCCAAGAGACCCAGTACTTC.

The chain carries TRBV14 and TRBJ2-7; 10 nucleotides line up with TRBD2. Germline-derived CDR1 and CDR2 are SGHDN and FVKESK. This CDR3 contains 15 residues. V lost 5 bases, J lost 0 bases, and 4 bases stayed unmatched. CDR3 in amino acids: CASSTSGASSYEQYF. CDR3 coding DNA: TGTGCCAGCAGCACTAGCGGGGCTAGCTCCTACGAGCAGTACTTC.

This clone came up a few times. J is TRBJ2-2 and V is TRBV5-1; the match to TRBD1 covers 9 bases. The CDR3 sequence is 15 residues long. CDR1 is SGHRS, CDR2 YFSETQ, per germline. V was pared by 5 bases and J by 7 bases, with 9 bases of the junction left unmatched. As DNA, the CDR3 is TGCGCCAGCAGGGACGGGACAGGGTTTGACGGGGAGCTGTTTTTT. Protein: CASRDGTGFDGELFF.

CDR3: CASSQHNEQFF. CDR3 DNA sequence: TGTGCCAGCAGCCAGCACAATGAGCAGTTCTTC. The rearrangement joins TRBV7-2 to TRBJ2-1, with D unclear. Trimming shortened V by 5 bases and J by 5 bases, and 4 bases separated the two germline ends. The CDR3 is made up of 11 amino acids. Germline V gives CDR1 SGHTA, CDR2 FQGNSA.

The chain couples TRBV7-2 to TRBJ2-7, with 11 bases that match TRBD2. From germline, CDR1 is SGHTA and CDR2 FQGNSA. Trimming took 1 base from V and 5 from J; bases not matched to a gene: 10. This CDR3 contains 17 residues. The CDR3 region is CASSLGYLGLAAHEQYF. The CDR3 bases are TGTGCCAGCAGCTTAGGGTATTTGGGACTAGCGGCCCACGAGCAGTACTTC.

The CDR3 spells CASSNSGGGNTIYF. CDR3 coding DNA: TGTGCCAGCAGTAACTCAGGGGGGGGAAACACCATATATTTT. The V call is TRBV28, the J call TRBJ1-3, with 7 bases matching TRBD1. This CDR3 is 14 amino acids long. Trimming removed 5 bases from V and 4 bases from J; junction bases left unmatched: 5. Germline CDR1 reads MDHEN; CDR2 reads SYDVKM.

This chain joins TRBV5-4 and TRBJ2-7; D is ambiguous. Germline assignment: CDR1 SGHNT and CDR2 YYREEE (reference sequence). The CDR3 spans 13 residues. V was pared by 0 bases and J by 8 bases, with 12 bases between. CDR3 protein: CASSLDSGSQQYF. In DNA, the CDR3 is TGTGCCAGCAGCTTGGATTCCGGATCCCAGCAGTACTTC.

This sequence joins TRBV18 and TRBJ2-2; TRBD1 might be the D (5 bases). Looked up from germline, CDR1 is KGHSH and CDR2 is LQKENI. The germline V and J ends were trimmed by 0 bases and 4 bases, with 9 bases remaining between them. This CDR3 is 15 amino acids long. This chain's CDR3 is CASSPPGQTTGELFF. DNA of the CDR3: TGTGCCAGCTCACCACCCGGACAAACCACCGGGGAGCTGTTTTTT. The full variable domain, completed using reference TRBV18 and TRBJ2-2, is NAGVMQNPRHLVRRRGQEARLRCSPMKGHSHVYWYRQLPEEGLKFMVYLQKENIIDESGMPKERFSAEFPKEGPSILRIQQVVRGDSAAYFCASSPPGQTTGELFFGEGSRLTVL.

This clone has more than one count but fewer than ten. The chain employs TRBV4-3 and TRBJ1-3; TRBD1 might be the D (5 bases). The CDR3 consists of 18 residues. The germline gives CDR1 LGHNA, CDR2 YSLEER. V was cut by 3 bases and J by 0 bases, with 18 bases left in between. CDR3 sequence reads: CASSQKYVTASSGNTIYF. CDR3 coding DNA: TGCGCCAGCAGCCAGAAATACGTGACAGCCTCCTCTGGAAACACCATATATTTT.

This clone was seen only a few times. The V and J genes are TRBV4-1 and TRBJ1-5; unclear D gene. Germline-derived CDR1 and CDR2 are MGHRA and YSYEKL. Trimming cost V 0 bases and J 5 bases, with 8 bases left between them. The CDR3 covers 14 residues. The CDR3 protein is CASSQDIGYQPQHF. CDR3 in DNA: TGCGCCAGCAGCCAAGATATCGGGTATCAGCCCCAGCATTTT.

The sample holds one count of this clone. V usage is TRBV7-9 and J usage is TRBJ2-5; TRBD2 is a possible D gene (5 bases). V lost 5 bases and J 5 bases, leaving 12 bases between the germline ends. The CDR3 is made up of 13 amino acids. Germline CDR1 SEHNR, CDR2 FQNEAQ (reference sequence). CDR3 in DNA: TGTGCCAGCAGCCCGGACTCGAAGGAGACCCAGTACTTC. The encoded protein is CASSPDSKETQYF.

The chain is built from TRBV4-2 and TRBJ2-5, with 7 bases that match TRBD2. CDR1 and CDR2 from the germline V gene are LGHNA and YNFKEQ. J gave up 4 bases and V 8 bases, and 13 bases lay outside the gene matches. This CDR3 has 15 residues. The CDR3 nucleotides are TGTGCCAGCGGTCTTCTGGGGGGGTTGGGAGAGACCCAGTACTTC. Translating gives CASGLLGGLGETQYF.

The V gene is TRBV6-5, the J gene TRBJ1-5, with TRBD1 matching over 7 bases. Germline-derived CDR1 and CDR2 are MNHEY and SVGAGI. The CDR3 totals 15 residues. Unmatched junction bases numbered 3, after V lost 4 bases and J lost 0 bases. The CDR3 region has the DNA TGTGCCAGCAGTTCCGGGACAGCTAGCAATCAGCCCCAGCATTTT. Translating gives CASSSGTASNQPQHF.